The 8 T cell receptor beta chains given below trace back to one sample, sequenced in a study of blood T cell repertoires in COVID-19. The table came from immunoSEQ multiplex PCR; TCRdb's copy has only in-frame clones and leaves some out. The data contain 150,000 to 200,000 clones, roughly 84% of them singletons. The sequenced sample was peripheral blood. The source of these receptors is an older man with COVID-19, enrolled during active disease.

This chain's CDR3 is CASKVANLNEKLFF. Written as DNA, the CDR3 is TGTGCCAGCAAGGTAGCGAACCTTAATGAAAAACTGTTTTTT. The J gene is TRBJ1-4, the V gene TRBV6-6; D gene ambiguous. Germline V lookup: CDR1 MNHNY, CDR2 SVGAGI (reference sequence). V was cut by 7 bases and J by 4 bases, with 13 bases left in between. This CDR3 has 14 residues.

The CDR3 spells CASSLVGGTNLREQYF. Written as DNA, the CDR3 is TGTGCCAGCAGCTTAGTTGGGGGGACTAACCTCCGAGAGCAGTACTTC. The chain links TRBV7-2 to TRBJ2-7, with TRBD2 identical over 7 bases. Germline loops: CDR1 SGHTA, CDR2 FQGNSA. The length of the CDR3 is 16 residues. Germline trimming cut 1 base from V and 7 bases from J; bases unmatched to any gene: 13.

This sequence joins TRBV19 and TRBJ1-3; weak D call: TRBD1 (5 bases). The CDR3 has 17 residues. Per germline, CDR1 LNHDA and CDR2 SQIVND (reference sequence). V lost 2 bases to trimming and J lost 0 bases, with 14 bases between them. In DNA, the CDR3 is TGTGCCAGTAGTATATGGGGGGATTCGACCTCTGGAAACACCATATATTTT. Translating it yields CASSIWGDSTSGNTIYF.

The rearrangement links TRBV5-4 to TRBJ2-1; TRBD2 might be the D (6 bases). V was cut by 0 bases and J by 8 bases, with 15 bases left in between. CDR1 is SGHNT, CDR2 YYREEE, per germline (reference sequence). The CDR3 length is 15 residues. CDR3: CASSLDWSSAYEQFF. DNA of the CDR3: TGTGCCAGCAGCTTGGATTGGTCTAGCGCTTATGAGCAGTTCTTC. The whole variable domain, filled in from reference TRBV5-4 and TRBJ2-1, reads ETGVTQSPTHLIKTRGQQVTLRCSSQSGHNTVSWYQQALGQGPQFIFQYYREEENGRGNFPPRFSGLQFPNYSSELNVNALELDDSALYLCASSLDWSSAYEQFFGPGTRLTVL.

The V gene is TRBV28, the J gene TRBJ1-2; perhaps TRBD1 as D (6 bases). This CDR3 contains 18 residues. Germline CDR1 MDHEN, CDR2 SYDVKM. The V end was cut by 3 bases, the J end by 5 bases, with 25 bases between. The CDR3 nucleotides are TGTGCCAGCAGTTTGTGGGGGGGCCAAAAGTACTCTGTGTATGGCTACACCTTC. Translating gives CASSLWGGQKYSVYGYTF.

The rearrangement joins TRBV21-1 to TRBJ1-5; TRBD1 is the table's D call, not checked against the DNA. TRBV21-1 is assigned pseudogene status. This CDR3 comprises 20 residues. The CDR3 loop is CASSKVGDRGRNYSNQPQHF. The CDR3 DNA is TGTGCCAGCAGCAAAGTCGGGGACAGGGGGCGTAACTATAGCAATCAGCCCCAGCATTTT.

The chain employs TRBV5-5 and TRBJ1-4; TRBD1 matches at 7 bases. Germline V CDR1 and CDR2: SGHKS, YYEKEE (reference sequence). Losses at the gene ends were 4 bases for V and 6 bases for J; bases not matched to a gene: 6. The CDR3 is made up of 14 amino acids. CDR3 in amino acids: CASSPGTVDEKLFF. Here the CDR3 DNA reads TGTGCCAGCAGCCCCGGGACAGTTGATGAAAAACTGTTTTTT.

The chain employs TRBV2 and TRBJ2-3; D is perhaps TRBD1 (6 bases). Trimming shortened V by 3 bases and J by 5 bases, and 12 bases separated the two germline ends. CDR3 length: 14 residues. Germline CDR1 is SNHLY and CDR2 is FYNNEI. The DNA for the CDR3 is TGTGCCAGCAGTGAGTGGGGGCTGATAGATACGCAGTATTTT. It yields the protein CASSEWGLIDTQYF. Filled out from reference TRBV2 and TRBJ2-3, the complete variable domain reads EPEVTQTPSHQVTQMGQEVILRCVPISNHLYFYWYRQILGQKVEFLVSFYNNEISEKSEIFDDQFSVERPDGSNFTLKIRSTKLEDSAMYFCASSEWGLIDTQYFGPGTRLTVL.